A selection of T cell receptor beta chains follows, all from one sample in a study of blood T cell repertoires in COVID-19. The repertoire was sequenced with immunoSEQ multiplex PCR; TCRdb's copy has only in-frame clones and lacks some. The data contain about 220,000 clones, 82% of them singletons. The sample was peripheral blood. The receptors originated from a woman older than 75 with acute or convalescent COVID-19. Each CDR3 is given with its conserved first and last residue. Each record gives: J gene, V gene, CDR3 protein.

>TRBJ2-2|TRBV15
CATSRDRGAITGELFF
>TRBJ1-1|TRBV4-1
CASSQVLGHWDTEAFF
>TRBJ1-1|TRBV6-6
CASLMRAGTEAFF
>TRBJ1-2|TRBV7-8
CASSLMSGRTNYGYTF
>TRBJ2-3|TRBV6-6
CASSYSDFTDTQYF
>TRBJ2-5|TRBV21-1
CASSKRTSGDLQETQYF
>TRBJ2-1|TRBV10-1
CASSGGQGACEQFF
>TRBJ1-3|TRBV18
CASSGQGSGNTIYF
>TRBJ2-7|TRBV5-1
CASSFSPGQIYEQYF
>TRBJ1-4|TRBV12-3/TRBV12-4
CASRTQPNEKLFF
>TRBJ2-3|TRBV3-1/TRBV3-2
CASSQERLGGELTDTQYF
>TRBJ2-1|TRBV3-1/TRBV3-2
CASSQWDSPKEFF
>TRBJ2-1|TRBV18
CASSPRRANEQFF
>TRBJ2-1|TRBV7-2
CASSLALGGGRNEQFF
>TRBJ2-7|TRBV27
CASSPDRGQGEQYF
>TRBJ1-5|TRBV3-1/TRBV3-2
CASSQAGGVGNQPQHF
>TRBJ1-4|TRBV4-1
CASSQEISAGQRLLFF
>TRBJ2-5|TRBV4-1
CASSPVGGQETQYF
>TRBJ1-5|TRBV5-1
CASSFDRGPQHF
>TRBJ2-3|TRBV5-1
CASSLEQRSTDTQYF
>TRBJ1-6|TRBV14
CASSPIRELNSPLHF
>TRBJ2-3|TRBV6-2/TRBV6-3
CASSLGLQDTDTQYF
>TRBJ1-2|TRBV12-3/TRBV12-4
CASRTLMRYGYTF
>TRBJ2-7|TRBV5-1
CASSLRVGTYEQYF
>TRBJ2-1|TRBV7-2
CASSLASGEGEQFF
>TRBJ1-4|TRBV6-5
CASSYSRGGDEKLFF
>TRBJ1-1|TRBV4-3
CASSQESGDYTEAFF
>TRBJ1-1|TRBV4-3
CASSQLTLTRTEAFF
>TRBJ1-1|TRBV7-2
CASSLEARSTEAFF
>TRBJ1-1|TRBV11-2
CASSPQLTGLVKNTEAFF
>TRBJ2-1|TRBV6-5
CAARDSLYEQFF
>TRBJ1-4|TRBV7-9
CASSSPPGQTSTNEKLFF
>TRBJ1-5|TRBV5-1
CASSLGGPGNQPQHF